A selection of T cell receptor beta chains follows, all from one sample in a study of blood T cell repertoires in COVID-19. Only in-frame clones appear in the TCRdb table, and some are missing; sequencing was by immunoSEQ multiplex PCR. The table records more than 55,000 clones, approximately 90% of them present only once. Sequencing was done on a sample of peripheral blood. These receptors were obtained from a human donor with active COVID-19. The donor label of this sample is uncertain. CDR3s include the opening cysteine and the closing phenylalanine or tryptophan. The D gene is left open where the match is weak. The size entry is marked missing in some rows and otherwise reads once, few, many or a size class.

cdr3_nt: TGTGCCAGCAGCCCCCGACTAGCGGGAGTGGATGAGCAGTTCTTC
cdr3_aa: CASSPRLAGVDEQFF
d_call: TRBD2
j_call: TRBJ2-1
clone_size: .
v_call: TRBV9

cdr3_nt: TGCAGCGTTATGGACAGGGGGGCTGAAGCTTTCTTT
cdr3_aa: CSVMDRGAEAFF
d_call: TRBD1
j_call: TRBJ1-1
clone_size: .
v_call: TRBV29-1

cdr3_nt: TGTGCCAGCAGTTACTCGAGAGGAACGGGAAACACCATATATTTT
cdr3_aa: CASSYSRGTGNTIYF
d_call: .
j_call: TRBJ1-3
clone_size: .
v_call: TRBV6-5

cdr3_nt: TGTGCCTGGAGCGAAACCATATTACAGGGGGCTGACTATGGCTACACCTTC
cdr3_aa: CAWSETILQGADYGYTF
d_call: TRBD1
j_call: TRBJ1-2
clone_size: .
v_call: TRBV30

cdr3_nt: TGTGCCAGCAGCGTCCGGGATCTAGCCCGCTACACCTTC
cdr3_aa: CASSVRDLARYTF
d_call: .
j_call: TRBJ1-2
clone_size: .
v_call: TRBV9

cdr3_nt: TGTGCCAGCAGCCCTCCCCAGGGTCCTGGAAACACCATATATTTT
cdr3_aa: CASSPPQGPGNTIYF
d_call: .
j_call: TRBJ1-3
clone_size: once
v_call: TRBV9

cdr3_nt: TGTGCCTGGAGTGTCCTAGCGGGTAAAGAGACCCAGTACTTC
cdr3_aa: CAWSVLAGKETQYF
d_call: TRBD2
j_call: TRBJ2-5
clone_size: .
v_call: TRBV30

cdr3_nt: TGTGCCAGCAGCTTAGGGACCCCCGGGGTTGCCACCCAGTACTTC
cdr3_aa: CASSLGTPGVATQYF
d_call: .
j_call: TRBJ2-5
clone_size: .
v_call: TRBV7-6

cdr3_nt: TGTGCCAGCAGTCGGACCGGGACAGCTATCTTCTCCTACGAGCAGTACTTC
cdr3_aa: CASSRTGTAIFSYEQYF
d_call: TRBD1
j_call: TRBJ2-7
clone_size: .
v_call: TRBV6-7

cdr3_nt: TGTGCCAGTAGTTGGCAGTTCCAAGAGACCCAGTACTTC
cdr3_aa: CASSWQFQETQYF
d_call: .
j_call: TRBJ2-5
clone_size: .
v_call: TRBV19

cdr3_nt: TGCAGCGTTGAAACCCGGGGAGAAGCGTCCACCCGAAACACCGGGGAGCTGTTTTTT
cdr3_aa: CSVETRGEASTRNTGELFF
d_call: .
j_call: TRBJ2-2
clone_size: few
v_call: TRBV29-1

cdr3_nt: TGCGCCAGCAGCCTTGTCTCTTCTACCGATACGCAGTATTTT
cdr3_aa: CASSLVSSTDTQYF
d_call: .
j_call: TRBJ2-3
clone_size: once
v_call: TRBV5-1

cdr3_nt: TGTGCCAGCAGCCAACCTGAGGGGAATAGCGGGGGCACAGATACGCAGTATTTT
cdr3_aa: CASSQPEGNSGGTDTQYF
d_call: TRBD2
j_call: TRBJ2-3
clone_size: .
v_call: TRBV4-2

cdr3_nt: TGTGCCAGCAGCCCCCTAGCGGGAGATACAGATACGCAGTATTTT
cdr3_aa: CASSPLAGDTDTQYF
d_call: TRBD2
j_call: TRBJ2-3
clone_size: .
v_call: TRBV28

cdr3_nt: TGTGCCAGCAGTAAATCCGGGACAGTAAGCTCCTACAATGAGCAGTTCTTC
cdr3_aa: CASSKSGTVSSYNEQFF
d_call: TRBD1
j_call: TRBJ2-1
clone_size: .
v_call: TRBV6-4

cdr3_nt: TGCGCCAGCACTCGGGACGGACAGGGGTACGAGCAGTACTTC
cdr3_aa: CASTRDGQGYEQYF
d_call: TRBD1
j_call: TRBJ2-7
clone_size: once
v_call: TRBV5-1

cdr3_nt: TGTGCCAGCAGTAGAGACCGGACAGTTTACGAGCAGTACTTC
cdr3_aa: CASSRDRTVYEQYF
d_call: .
j_call: TRBJ2-7
clone_size: .
v_call: TRBV28

cdr3_nt: TGTGCCGACAGGGTGGGGCCCGGGGAGCTGTTTTTT
cdr3_aa: CADRVGPGELFF
d_call: TRBD1
j_call: TRBJ2-2
clone_size: few
v_call: TRBV7-3

cdr3_nt: TGTGCCAGCAGGGCAAATCTAGCGGGGGGCTACGAGCAGTACTTC
cdr3_aa: CASRANLAGGYEQYF
d_call: TRBD2
j_call: TRBJ2-7
clone_size: .
v_call: TRBV2

cdr3_nt: TGTGCCAGCAGTTTGTCTAGCGGGAGATTCGTTAGCACAGATACGCAGTATTTT
cdr3_aa: CASSLSSGRFVSTDTQYF
d_call: TRBD2
j_call: TRBJ2-3
clone_size: .
v_call: TRBV27

cdr3_nt: TGTGCCAGCAGCTCTACACTTACTAGCGCTGAGCAGTTCTTC
cdr3_aa: CASSSTLTSAEQFF
d_call: TRBD2
j_call: TRBJ2-1
clone_size: .
v_call: TRBV5-4

cdr3_nt: TGTGCCAGCAGCGAACGTGCTACTAGCGGGGGGTTAGATACGCAGTATTTT
cdr3_aa: CASSERATSGGLDTQYF
d_call: TRBD2
j_call: TRBJ2-3
clone_size: .
v_call: TRBV9

cdr3_nt: TGTGCCAGCAGTTACTGGGCAGGGACAACTGAAGCTTTCTTT
cdr3_aa: CASSYWAGTTEAFF
d_call: .
j_call: TRBJ1-1
clone_size: .
v_call: TRBV6-2/TRBV6-3

cdr3_nt: TGTGCCAGCAGCTTTCGCCGACTAGCGGGGTCTACCGGGGAGCTGTTTTTT
cdr3_aa: CASSFRRLAGSTGELFF
d_call: TRBD2
j_call: TRBJ2-2
clone_size: .
v_call: TRBV7-8

cdr3_nt: TGTGCCAGCAGTCGCAGGACAGGGCCCTACGAGCAGTACTTC
cdr3_aa: CASSRRTGPYEQYF
d_call: TRBD1
j_call: TRBJ2-7
clone_size: .
v_call: TRBV27

cdr3_nt: TGTGCCACCAGCTATGGGAGGGGGTTCCGCGAGCAGTACTTC
cdr3_aa: CATSYGRGFREQYF
d_call: .
j_call: TRBJ2-7
clone_size: .
v_call: TRBV15

cdr3_nt: TGTGCCAGTAGTACCGGGACAGGGCGGGTAAAGACTGAAGCTTTCTTT
cdr3_aa: CASSTGTGRVKTEAFF
d_call: TRBD1
j_call: TRBJ1-1
clone_size: .
v_call: TRBV19

cdr3_nt: TGTGCCAGCTCCTCGGGACTCTACGAGCAGTACTTC
cdr3_aa: CASSSGLYEQYF
d_call: .
j_call: TRBJ2-7
clone_size: .
v_call: TRBV18

cdr3_nt: TGTGCCAGCAGTGAAGCGCTCAGCGGGAGTACAGATGAGCAGTTCTTC
cdr3_aa: CASSEALSGSTDEQFF
d_call: TRBD2
j_call: TRBJ2-1
clone_size: .
v_call: TRBV2

cdr3_nt: TGTGCCAGCAGCTACCCGGGACTTCGGGGGACTGAAGCTTTCTTT
cdr3_aa: CASSYPGLRGTEAFF
d_call: .
j_call: TRBJ1-1
clone_size: .
v_call: TRBV11-2

cdr3_nt: TGTGCCAGCAGCTTGGTGCCCGGACAGGGGAACAATGAGCAGTTCTTC
cdr3_aa: CASSLVPGQGNNEQFF
d_call: TRBD1
j_call: TRBJ2-1
clone_size: .
v_call: TRBV5-5

cdr3_nt: TGTGCCAGCAGCGTAGGGGGACAGGGCGACACCATATATTTT
cdr3_aa: CASSVGGQGDTIYF
d_call: TRBD1
j_call: TRBJ1-3
clone_size: .
v_call: TRBV9